The clone carrying this T cell receptor beta chain turned up a few times. Its antigen is not identified. This specimen belongs to a study of beta chain features in type 1 diabetes. General study findings and limits: For Type 1 diabetes patients, all four CD4+ subsets carried TCRB CDR3s that were moderately but significantly shorter. Comparison showed that naive, central memory and Treg TCRB repertoires appeared more similar among patients than among healthy donors. Researchers caution that PCR might favor shorter templates, equally among patients and controls. Any HLA-type effect on TCRB rearrangement remained unresolved here.

cDNA synthesis used the whole RNA isolate, giving expressed TCRB sequences. The method was immunoSEQ multiplex PCR; TCRdb's version includes in-frame clones alone and lacks a portion of them. The data hold some 270,000 clones, with approximately 11% observed a single time. Unmatched junction bases numbered 9, after V lost 5 bases and J lost 7 bases. This CDR3 region has 15 residues. CDR1 MNHEY and CDR2 SVGAGI come from the germline V gene. V is TRBV6-5 and J is TRBJ2-2; TRBD2 matches at 8 bases. The clonotype originates from a man aged 25-45 years with type 1 diabetes. What was sequenced was naive CD4+ T cells from blood. CDR3 coding DNA: TGTGCCAGCAGTCAACCGGGACTAGAAGGCGGGGAGCTGTTTTTT. This codes for CASSQPGLEGGELFF.